This TCR beta chain was recovered during a study of T cells in Graves' hyperthyroidism and ophthalmopathy. Looking at the study overall: It was at initial diagnosis, before any treatment, that peripheral blood was collected.

Whole-study results and caveats: Most clonotypes expanded in the thyroid (above 0.001) were also present in blood.

Amplification of TCR beta CDR3 regions used RNA as the template. HTBI primers drove first-round RT-PCR of the TCR CDR3. TCRdb itself ran the multiplex PCR reads through MiXCR, one entry per CDR3 protein. The sample comprises hundreds of thousands of distinct CDR3 sequences, around 13% of which are singletons, and under 15% rests with the top ten. The CDR3 spans 18 residues. The V end lost 6 bases, the J end lost 0 bases, and 23 bases lay between the germline ends. From germline, CDR1 is DFQATT and CDR2 SNEGSKA (reference sequence). This clonotype turned up a few times. The target antigen is unknown. The receptor's source is a woman aged 45-65 years with Graves' ophthalmopathy. The chain has TRBV20-1 and TRBJ2-2; unclear D gene. Sequencing was carried out using blood. In DNA, the CDR3 is TGCAGTGCAAGTACCGGGCCGCCCCGGACCGCGAACACCGGGGAGCTGTTTTTT. Translating it yields CSASTGPPRTANTGELFF.